These T cell receptor beta chains were read from a single sample in a study of cytomegalovirus exposure and HLA in healthy donors. Sequencing was performed with immunoSEQ multiplex PCR; in TCRdb, only in-frame clones are kept and a portion is missing. The sample lists 90,000 to 140,000 clones, roughly three quarters occurring once. Sample: PBMCs. The receptors here all came from a male donor in good health and CMV-seronegative. The CDR3 runs from the conserved cysteine through the conserved F or W.

v_call cdr3_aa
TRBV28 CASSGGSTDTQYF
TRBV18 CASSPRGSSYNEQFF
TRBV2 CASRKGVQGPTEAFF
TRBV15 CATSRDPSALAYEQYF
TRBV30 CAWTGANTGELFF
TRBV5-1 CASSSVSSGSTDTQYF
TRBV5-1 CASSSELYAGELFF
TRBV6-6 CASSYSGGRGGNTIYF
TRBV5-4 CASSSRDFVNTGELFF
TRBV6-4 CASSLTQKYSTDTQYF
TRBV11-3 CASSSGTATSTDTQYF
TRBV28 CASSLGGVAKNIQYF
TRBV5-8 CASSLGTGAAFF
TRBV19 CASRADRRTQETQYF
TRBV2 CASRGMSSGVQETQYF
TRBV27 CASSSLRERGEQYF
TRBV7-2 CASSPQRAEQFF
TRBV10-1 CASSIGGEQFF
TRBV4-2 CASSQEMYGATEQFF
TRBV5-5 CASSPRPTGPGNTIYF
TRBV10-3 CAISESRAAGTFF
TRBV7-3 CASSALGESQETQYF
TRBV9 CASSVGWGLPGELFF
TRBV5-6 CASSSRQPVTNEKLFF
TRBV6-1 CASSDCPSLLVDNEKLFF
TRBV9 CASSVASEGIYEQYF
TRBV4-3 CASSQPRDRENYGYTF
TRBV5-1 CASTRGLAGAPETQYF